The 7 T cell receptor beta chains given below trace back to one sample, sequenced in a study of shared clonotypes between healthy human individuals. The assay was immunoSEQ multiplex PCR, and TCRdb's table has in-frame clones only and misses some. Counted here are 950,000 to 1,200,000 clones, about 80% occurring once; the ten biggest clones make up 0.89%. The source material was memory CD4+ T cells from PBMCs. The subset denotes: CD45RA-negative fraction. The receptors were sampled from a man aged 18 to 29 in good health. Some clones in this sample may be carry-over from other donors' samples.

This clone was observed once. Other DNA sequences in the sample encode the same CDR3. The chain employs TRBV30 and TRBJ1-2, with D uncertain. The germline V gene encodes CDR1 GTSNPN and CDR2 SVGIG (reference sequence). Trimming removed 1 base from V and 1 base from J, with 4 bases in between. CDR3 size: 12 residues. The CDR3 here is CAWSGGNYGYTF. The CDR3 bases are TGTGCCTGGAGTGGCGGTAACTATGGCTACACCTTC.

The CDR3 reads CASRPSVWDRGVNEQFF. The CDR3 nucleotides read TGCGCCAGCAGACCTTCGGTCTGGGACAGGGGTGTCAATGAGCAGTTCTTC. V is TRBV5-1 and J is TRBJ2-1; 10 nucleotides line up with TRBD1. With 5 bases clipped from V and 6 bases from J, the junction kept 14 bases outside the gene matches. The CDR3 loop spans 17 amino acids. Germline CDR1 SGHRS, CDR2 YFSETQ.

Comments on this clone: The same CDR3 can be traced to other DNA sequences in this sample. The gene calls are TRBV5-1 and TRBJ2-3; D remains ambiguous. Germline lookup yields CDR1 SGHRS and CDR2 YFSETQ. This CDR3 region has 14 residues. Trimming took 0 bases from V and 0 from J, leaving 5 bases between them. CDR3 DNA: TGCGCCAGCAGCTTGGTGGACAGCACAGATACGCAGTATTTT. Its translation: CASSLVDSTDTQYF.

The chain combines TRBV29-1 with TRBJ2-5; possible D gene TRBD2, 6 bases. This CDR3 has 13 amino acids. Germline V lookup: CDR1 SQVTM, CDR2 ANQGSEA. Trimming shortened V by 6 bases and J by 3 bases, and 14 bases separated the two germline ends. CDR3 in amino acids: CSVVAAAEETQYF. As DNA, the CDR3 is TGCAGCGTGGTAGCGGCAGCTGAAGAGACCCAGTACTTC.

This rearrangement joins TRBV11-1 to TRBJ1-5; tentatively, D is TRBD1 (6 bases). The CDR3 sequence is 15 residues long. The germline V gene has CDR1 SGHAT and CDR2 FQDESV (reference sequence). The germline V and J ends were trimmed by 2 bases and 2 bases, with 10 bases remaining between them. The CDR3 region is CASSLKGGGNQPQHF. DNA of the CDR3: TGTGCCAGCAGCTTAAAGGGGGGTGGCAATCAGCCCCAGCATTTT.

The V and J genes are TRBV5-8 and TRBJ2-7; TRBD1 matches 7 bases. The CDR3 runs to 14 residues. CDR1 is SGHTS and CDR2 is YDEGEE in the germline V gene. After removal of 6 bases from V and 0 bases from J, the junction contained 6 bases not matched to a gene. For the CDR3, the DNA is TGTGCCAGCAACATGAGGGGGCTCTCCTACGAGCAGTACTTC. This sequence encodes CASNMRGLSYEQYF.

This clone appeared once. The chain employs TRBV28 and TRBJ1-1, with a tentative D call TRBD1 (6 bases). The germline CDR1 and CDR2 sequences are MDHEN and SYDVKM. V was shortened by 3 bases and J by 8 bases, with 10 bases between the two germline ends. CDR3 length equals 12 residues. The CDR3 nucleotides are TGTGCCAGCAGTTTGGGGGGGCAGGAAGCTTTCTTT. This codes for CASSLGGQEAFF. Full variable domain (remainder filled in from reference TRBV28 and TRBJ1-1): DVKVTQSSRYLVKRTGEKVFLECVQDMDHENMFWYRQDPGLGLRLIYFSYDVKMKEKGDIPEGYSVSREKKERFSLILESASTNQTSMYLCASSLGGQEAFFGQGTRLTVV.